These T cell receptor beta chains were read from a single sample in a study of OX40 agonist ivuxolimab in advanced cancers. Assay used: immunoSEQ multiplex PCR; TCRdb lists only in-frame clones, some missing. Of 40,000 to 50,000 clones in the sample, about nine tenths are singletons; the top ten hold about 1%. This specimen was CD4+ or CD8+ T cells sorted from blood, taken in a trial of the OX40 agonist ivuxolimab. The origin of the receptors is an adult with an advanced solid tumor such as melanoma, head and neck, liver or kidney cancer. The CDR3 runs from the conserved cysteine through the conserved F or W. A D gene is named only where the DNA matches it firmly. Only part of the rows carry a size: once, few, many, or a class if the clone is expanded.

j_call,d_call,v_call,clone_size,cdr3_aa,cdr3_nt
TRBJ2-4,TRBD2,TRBV28,.,CASSSPLGLATTDIQYF,TGTGCCAGCAGTTCGCCTTTGGGACTAGCCACTACGGACATTCAGTACTTC
TRBJ2-3,TRBD2,TRBV7-7,.,CASSSSGRFDTQYF,TGTGCTAGCAGCTCTAGCGGGAGGTTTGATACGCAGTATTTT
TRBJ1-5,TRBD1,TRBV28,.,CASSSTGTGGAGQPQHF,TGTGCCAGCAGTTCAACCGGGACAGGGGGCGCTGGACAGCCCCAGCATTTT
TRBJ2-7,.,TRBV6-1,few,CASRPTIYEQYF,TGTGCCAGCAGACCCACAATTTACGAGCAGTACTTC
TRBJ2-3,TRBD2,TRBV7-2,.,CASSFRTSGADTQYF,TGTGCCAGCAGCTTCCGGACTAGCGGGGCAGATACGCAGTATTTT
TRBJ1-1,.,TRBV6-6,.,CASSHSGYRNTEAFF,TGTGCCAGCAGTCATTCAGGCTATCGGAACACTGAAGCTTTCTTT
TRBJ1-1,.,TRBV4-3,.,CASSQEYSRDSFVMNTEAFF,TGCGCCAGCAGCCAAGAATATAGCCGGGACTCATTCGTCATGAACACTGAAGCTTTCTTT
TRBJ2-5,TRBD2,TRBV7-9,.,CASSLPWDQGGATQYF,TGTGCCAGCAGCTTACCTTGGGATCAGGGAGGGGCGACCCAGTACTTC
TRBJ1-1,.,TRBV15,.,CATSRDLRAVRAFF,TGTGCCACCAGCAGAGATCTCCGGGCAGTGAGGGCTTTCTTT
TRBJ1-4,TRBD1,TRBV5-1,.,CASSNRDRGKGNEKLFF,TGCGCCAGCAGCAACCGGGACAGGGGAAAGGGGAATGAAAAACTGTTTTTT
TRBJ2-7,.,TRBV7-8,.,CASSLTYEQYF,TGTGCCAGCAGCTTAACCTACGAGCAGTACTTC
TRBJ2-7,TRBD2,TRBV4-1,.,CASSQGLAVSYEQYF,TGCGCCAGCAGCCAGGGCCTAGCGGTCTCCTACGAGCAGTACTTC
TRBJ2-2,TRBD1,TRBV25-1,.,CASSDSYRGPDTGELFF,TGTGCCAGCAGTGACTCGTACAGGGGGCCCGACACCGGGGAGCTGTTTTTT
TRBJ2-1,.,TRBV10-3,.,CATFPSLSGNEQFF,TGTGCCACCTTCCCTAGCCTCTCCGGGAATGAGCAGTTCTTC
TRBJ2-5,.,TRBV14,.,CASSQDQRRIQYF,TGTGCCAGCAGCCAAGACCAGCGCAGGATCCAGTACTTC
TRBJ1-2,.,TRBV28,.,CASSWFGAPTWNGYTF,TGTGCCAGCAGTTGGTTTGGGGCGCCAACGTGGAATGGCTACACCTTC
TRBJ1-3,.,TRBV12-2,once,CAEGHASGNTIYF,TGTGCAGAGGGCCACGCCTCTGGAAACACCATATATTTT
TRBJ1-5,TRBD1,TRBV6-1,.,CASSRDRGSNQPQHF,TGTGCCAGCAGTCGGGACAGGGGGAGCAATCAGCCCCAGCATTTT
TRBJ2-3,.,TRBV18,few,CASSPNGLLFDTQYF,TGTGCCAGCTCACCAAACGGGCTACTCTTCGATACGCAGTATTTT
TRBJ2-2,.,TRBV15,.,CATRQQAGTGELFF,TGTGCCACCAGGCAGCAGGCGGGAACCGGGGAGCTGTTTTTT
TRBJ1-3,.,TRBV4-2,.,CASSPLGAFSGNTIYF,TGTGCCAGCAGCCCCCTCGGTGCTTTCTCTGGAAACACCATATATTTT
TRBJ1-4,.,TRBV4-1,.,CASSNTGSPNEKLFF,TGCGCCAGCAGCAACACGGGATCCCCTAATGAAAAACTGTTTTTT
TRBJ2-7,.,TRBV11-2,.,CASSLTGLSYEQYF,TGTGCCAGCAGCTTAACAGGGCTCAGCTACGAGCAGTACTTC
TRBJ2-3,.,TRBV7-2,.,CASSLVRGWTDTQYF,TGTGCCAGCAGCCTAGTCAGGGGTTGGACAGATACGCAGTATTTT